The clone carrying this T cell receptor (beta chain) occurred a few times. Its target is unknown. Other DNA sequences in the same sample also yield this CDR3. Trimming cost V 2 bases and J 3 bases; bases outside gene matches: 1. The CDR3 totals 14 residues. The V gene's germline CDR1 is SGHRS and CDR2 YFSETQ. Profiled with immunoSEQ multiplex PCR; TCRdb holds only in-frame clones, not every one. The sample has roughly 5,000 clones; roughly three fifths are singletons. These data are taken from a study of CD4+ T cells in melanoma. Study-level findings and limits: CD8+ T cell, macrophage and B cell function reportedly correlated with neoantigen-specific CD4+ T cells. Reportedly, melanoma neoantigen-specific CD4+ T cells showed varied differentiation states.

Input material: cells from a culture (not recorded whether cultured in vitro). This receptor was obtained from a human donor with melanoma. V and J are TRBV5-1 and TRBJ2-7; 11 positions match TRBD1. In DNA form, the CDR3 reads TGCGCCAGCAGCTTCGGGACAGGGGGCTACGAGCAGTACTTC. Residues: CASSFGTGGYEQYF.